This T cell receptor beta chain was retrieved from a study of T cell changes during pregnancy in multiple sclerosis. Clones were read by immunoSEQ multiplex PCR, and TCRdb kept only the in-frame ones, dropping some. Of 30,000 to 40,000 clones in the sample, approximately 91% were seen once. The sample in question was CD4+ T cells from peripheral blood mononuclear cells, obtained in the third trimester of pregnancy. This sequence was found in a female donor in good health, enrolled as a control in a pregnancy study.

CDR3 in DNA: TGTGCCAGCAGTAAGGGCGGGAGGGAGGACGAGCAGTACTTC. Residues: CASSKGGREDEQYF. The rearrangement joins TRBV21-1 to TRBJ2-7; the table calls TRBD2, which could not be checked here. TRBV21-1 is a known pseudogene. The length of the CDR3 is 14 residues.